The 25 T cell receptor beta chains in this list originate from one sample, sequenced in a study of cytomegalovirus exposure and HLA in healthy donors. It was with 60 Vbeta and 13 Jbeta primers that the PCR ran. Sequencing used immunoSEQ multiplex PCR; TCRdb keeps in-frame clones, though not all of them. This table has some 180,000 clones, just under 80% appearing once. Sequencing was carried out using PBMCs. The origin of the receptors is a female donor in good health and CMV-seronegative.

The CDR3 coding sequence is TGTGCCAGCAGTTTATCTCGTGGCGGGAGCAACAGTGAGCAGTTCTTC. It translates to CASSLSRGGSNSEQFF. The V gene is TRBV27, the J gene TRBJ2-1, with 7 bases aligning to TRBD2. The V gene's germline CDR1 is MNHEY and CDR2 SMNVEV (reference sequence). The CDR3 spans 16 residues. V lost 0 bases to trimming and J lost 9 bases; unmatched junction nucleotides: 11.

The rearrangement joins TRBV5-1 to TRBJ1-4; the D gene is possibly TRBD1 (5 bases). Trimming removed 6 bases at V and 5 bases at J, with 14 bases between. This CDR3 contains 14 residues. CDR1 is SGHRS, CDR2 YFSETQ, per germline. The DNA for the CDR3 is TGCGCCAGCATGCGGGGCAAGGACAATGAAAAACTGTTTTTT. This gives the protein CASMRGKDNEKLFF.

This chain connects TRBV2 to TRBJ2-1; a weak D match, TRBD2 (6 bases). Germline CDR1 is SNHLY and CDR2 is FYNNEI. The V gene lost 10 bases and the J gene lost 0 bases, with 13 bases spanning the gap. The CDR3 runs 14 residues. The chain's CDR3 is CATRGTSSYNEQFF. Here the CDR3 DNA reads TGTGCCACCCGGGGGACGAGCTCCTACAATGAGCAGTTCTTC.

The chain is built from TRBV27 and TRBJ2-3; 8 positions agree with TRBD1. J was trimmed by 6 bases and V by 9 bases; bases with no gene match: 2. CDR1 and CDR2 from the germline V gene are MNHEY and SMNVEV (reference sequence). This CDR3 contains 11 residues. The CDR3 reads CASYRGDTQYF. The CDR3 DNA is TGTGCCAGTTACAGGGGGGATACGCAGTATTTT.

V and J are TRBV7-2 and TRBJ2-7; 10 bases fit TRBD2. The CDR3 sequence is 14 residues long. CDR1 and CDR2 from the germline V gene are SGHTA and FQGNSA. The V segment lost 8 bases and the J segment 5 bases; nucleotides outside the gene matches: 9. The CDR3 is CASATSGVIHEQYF. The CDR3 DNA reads TGTGCCAGCGCTACTAGCGGGGTAATCCACGAGCAGTACTTC.

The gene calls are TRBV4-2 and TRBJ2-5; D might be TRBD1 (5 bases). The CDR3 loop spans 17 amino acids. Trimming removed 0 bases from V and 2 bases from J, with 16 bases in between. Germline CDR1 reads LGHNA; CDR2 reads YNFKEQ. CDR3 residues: CASSQDVGQGSQETQYF. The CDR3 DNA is TGTGCCAGCAGCCAAGATGTCGGCCAGGGATCACAAGAGACCCAGTACTTC.

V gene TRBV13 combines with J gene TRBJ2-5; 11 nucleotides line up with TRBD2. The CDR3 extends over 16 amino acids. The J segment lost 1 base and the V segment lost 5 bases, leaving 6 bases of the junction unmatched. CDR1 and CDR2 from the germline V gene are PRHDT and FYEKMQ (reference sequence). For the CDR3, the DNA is TGTGCCAGCAGCGGGGGGGGACTAGCGGCCCAAGAGACCCAGTACTTC. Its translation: CASSGGGLAAQETQYF.

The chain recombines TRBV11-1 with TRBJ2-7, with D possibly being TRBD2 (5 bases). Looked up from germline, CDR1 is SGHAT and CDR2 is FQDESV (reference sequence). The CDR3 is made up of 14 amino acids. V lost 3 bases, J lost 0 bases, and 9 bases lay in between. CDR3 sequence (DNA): TGTGCCAGCAGCTTCGAGGGAACCTCCTACGAGCAGTACTTC. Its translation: CASSFEGTSYEQYF.

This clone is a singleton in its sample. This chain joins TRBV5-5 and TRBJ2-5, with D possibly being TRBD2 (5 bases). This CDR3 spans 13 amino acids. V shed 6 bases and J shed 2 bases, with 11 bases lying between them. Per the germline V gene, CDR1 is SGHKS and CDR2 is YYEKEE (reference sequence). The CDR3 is CASTVLAQETQYF. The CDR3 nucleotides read TGTGCCAGCACCGTCCTAGCACAAGAGACCCAGTACTTC.

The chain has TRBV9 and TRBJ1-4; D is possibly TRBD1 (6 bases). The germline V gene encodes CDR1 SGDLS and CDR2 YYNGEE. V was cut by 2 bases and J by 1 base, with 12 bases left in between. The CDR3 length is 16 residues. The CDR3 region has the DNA TGTGCCAGCAGCGTCGACCAGGGGAGAACTAATGAAAAACTGTTTTTT. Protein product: CASSVDQGRTNEKLFF.

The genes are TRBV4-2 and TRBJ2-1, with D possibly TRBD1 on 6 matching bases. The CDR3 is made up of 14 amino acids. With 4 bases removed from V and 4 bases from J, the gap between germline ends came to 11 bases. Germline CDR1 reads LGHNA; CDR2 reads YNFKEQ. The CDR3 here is CASSPRQGYNEQFF. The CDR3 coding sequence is TGTGCCAGCAGCCCCCGCCAGGGGTACAATGAGCAGTTCTTC.

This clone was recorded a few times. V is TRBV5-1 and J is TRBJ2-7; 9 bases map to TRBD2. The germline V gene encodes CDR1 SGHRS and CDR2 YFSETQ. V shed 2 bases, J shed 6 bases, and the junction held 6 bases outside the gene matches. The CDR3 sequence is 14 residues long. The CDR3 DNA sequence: TGCGCCAGCAGCTTAAAGCTAGCGGGATCCGAGCAGTACTTC. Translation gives CASSLKLAGSEQYF.

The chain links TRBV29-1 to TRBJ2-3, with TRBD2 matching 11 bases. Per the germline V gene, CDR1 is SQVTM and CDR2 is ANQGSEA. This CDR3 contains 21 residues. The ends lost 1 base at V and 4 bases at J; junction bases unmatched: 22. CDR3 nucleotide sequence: TGCAGCGTTGAAGGTGACAGGGGAGTCCTTACTAGCGGGAGTCCCCCAGATACGCAGTATTTT. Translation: CSVEGDRGVLTSGSPPDTQYF.

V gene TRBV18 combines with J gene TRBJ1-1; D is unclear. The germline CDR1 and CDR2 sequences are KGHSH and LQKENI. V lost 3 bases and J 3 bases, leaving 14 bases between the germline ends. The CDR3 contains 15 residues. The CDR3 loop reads CASSPWGAMDTEAFF. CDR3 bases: TGTGCCAGCTCACCTTGGGGAGCTATGGACACTGAAGCTTTCTTT.

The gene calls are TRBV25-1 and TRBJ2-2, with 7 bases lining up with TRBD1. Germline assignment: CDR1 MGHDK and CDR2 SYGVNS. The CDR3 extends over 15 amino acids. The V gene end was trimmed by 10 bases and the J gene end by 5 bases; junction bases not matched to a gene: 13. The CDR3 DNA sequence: TGTGCCAACAAACAGGGGCGAAGGGAGACCGGGGAGCTGTTTTTT. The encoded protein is CANKQGRRETGELFF.

CDR3 nucleotide sequence: TGTGCCAGCTCATCCCTCGCTCACCAGGTCACGAACACTGAAGCTTTCTTT. It is translated as CASSSLAHQVTNTEAFF. This chain uses TRBV18 with TRBJ1-1; D remains ambiguous. The germline V gene encodes CDR1 KGHSH and CDR2 LQKENI. Trimming cost V 5 bases and J 1 base, with 20 bases left between them. This CDR3 has 17 amino acids.

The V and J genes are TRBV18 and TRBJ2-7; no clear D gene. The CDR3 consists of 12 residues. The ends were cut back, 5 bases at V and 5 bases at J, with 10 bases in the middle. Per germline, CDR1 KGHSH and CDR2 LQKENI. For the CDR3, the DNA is TGTGCCAGCTCATCAATCGACAACGAGCAGTACTTC. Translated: CASSSIDNEQYF.

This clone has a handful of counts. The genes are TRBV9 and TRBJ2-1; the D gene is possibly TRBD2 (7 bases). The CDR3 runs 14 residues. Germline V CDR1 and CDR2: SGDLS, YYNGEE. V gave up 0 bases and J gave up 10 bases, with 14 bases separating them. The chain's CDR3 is CASSVGAGGTEQFF. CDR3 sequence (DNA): TGTGCCAGCAGCGTAGGGGCCGGGGGGACAGAGCAGTTCTTC.

The CDR3 here is CASSPNSGGAGGELFF. The CDR3 bases are TGTGCCAGCAGCCCAAATTCAGGGGGCGCAGGCGGGGAGCTGTTTTTT. The chain employs TRBV11-3 and TRBJ2-2, with 8 bases matching TRBD1. J was trimmed by 7 bases and V by 5 bases; bases with no gene match: 12. Germline lookup yields CDR1 SGHNT and CDR2 YENEEA. The CDR3 extends over 16 amino acids.

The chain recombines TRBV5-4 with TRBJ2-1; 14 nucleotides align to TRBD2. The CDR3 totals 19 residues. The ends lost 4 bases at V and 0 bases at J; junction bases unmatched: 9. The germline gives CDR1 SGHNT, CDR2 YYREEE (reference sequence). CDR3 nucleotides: TGTGCCAGCAGCAAGTCGACTAGCGGGGGGGAGGGCTCCTACAATGAGCAGTTCTTC. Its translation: CASSKSTSGGEGSYNEQFF.

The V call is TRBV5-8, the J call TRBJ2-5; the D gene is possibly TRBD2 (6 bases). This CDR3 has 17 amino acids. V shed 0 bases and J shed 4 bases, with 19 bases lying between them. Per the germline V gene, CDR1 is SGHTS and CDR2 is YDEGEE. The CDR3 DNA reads TGTGCCAGCAGCTTGGAAGGTTGGGGGGTAGAGGGAGAGACCCAGTACTTC. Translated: CASSLEGWGVEGETQYF.

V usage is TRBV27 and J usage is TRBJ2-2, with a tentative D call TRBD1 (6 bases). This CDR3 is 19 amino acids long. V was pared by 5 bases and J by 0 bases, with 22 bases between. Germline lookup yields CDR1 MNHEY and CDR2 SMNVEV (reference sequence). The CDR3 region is CASSGVGRGIPSNTGELFF. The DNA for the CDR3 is TGTGCCAGCAGTGGGGTGGGCAGGGGCATACCCTCGAACACCGGGGAGCTGTTTTTT.

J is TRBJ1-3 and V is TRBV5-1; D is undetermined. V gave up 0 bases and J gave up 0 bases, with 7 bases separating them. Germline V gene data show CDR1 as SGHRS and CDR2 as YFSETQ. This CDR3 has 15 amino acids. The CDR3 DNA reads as TGCGCCAGCAGCTTGGGGTTAGTCTCTGGAAACACCATATATTTT. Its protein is CASSLGLVSGNTIYF.

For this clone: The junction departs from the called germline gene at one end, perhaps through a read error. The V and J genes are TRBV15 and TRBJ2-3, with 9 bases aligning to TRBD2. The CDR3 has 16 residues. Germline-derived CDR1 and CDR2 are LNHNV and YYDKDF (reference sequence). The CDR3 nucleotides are TGTGCCACCACCAGAAGGGGCGGGAGGGCCACAGATACGCAGTATTTT. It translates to CATTRRGGRATDTQYF.

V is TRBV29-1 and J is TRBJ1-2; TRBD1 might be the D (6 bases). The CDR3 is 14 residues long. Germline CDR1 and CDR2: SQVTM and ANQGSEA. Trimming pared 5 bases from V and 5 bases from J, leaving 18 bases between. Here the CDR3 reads CSVWVTGSPYGYTF. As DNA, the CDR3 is TGCAGCGTTTGGGTGACAGGTTCTCCTTATGGCTACACCTTC.